These 20 T cell receptor beta chains came from one sample sequenced in a study of technical replicates of blood from several donors. Repertoires were generated with immunoSEQ multiplex PCR, while TCRdb's copy carries only in-frame clones and drops some. The data show about 68,000 clones, about 97% seen once. The sequencing sample was made of T cells isolated from PBMCs. All receptors derive from a human donor in good health.

In this sample, this clone turned up once. The rearrangement links TRBV6-5 to TRBJ2-2; no clear D. V gave up 1 base and J gave up 0 bases, with 6 bases separating them. CDR1 is MNHEY, CDR2 SVGAGI, per germline. CDR3 length: 15 amino acids. CDR3 coding DNA: TGTGCCAGCAGTTACTTCACTACGAACACCGGGGAGCTGTTTTTT. Encoded protein: CASSYFTTNTGELFF.

This clone appeared a single time. The V and J genes are TRBV5-4 and TRBJ2-2; 8 bases are a match to TRBD1. Germline trimming cut 4 bases from V and 2 bases from J; bases unmatched to any gene: 7. CDR3 length: 16 amino acids. CDR1 is SGHNT, CDR2 YYREEE, per germline (reference sequence). The CDR3 sequence: CASSQGAGHNTGELFF. The CDR3 coding sequence is TGTGCCAGCAGCCAGGGGGCGGGGCATAACACCGGGGAGCTGTTTTTT.

The genes are TRBV2 and TRBJ2-1, with 8 nucleotides matching TRBD2. The germline gives CDR1 SNHLY, CDR2 FYNNEI. CDR3 length: 14 residues. V was clipped by 7 bases and J by 8 bases; unmatched bases: 10. Written as DNA, the CDR3 is TGTGCCAGCATGGACGGGAGGGCCCGTGATGAGCAGTTCTTC. Amino acid sequence: CASMDGRARDEQFF.

The chain couples TRBV15 to TRBJ1-1, with a possible D match to TRBD1 (5 bases). The CDR3 sequence is 14 residues long. CDR1 and CDR2 from the germline V gene are LNHNV and YYDKDF (reference sequence). Trimming stripped 5 bases from V and 1 base from J, with 11 bases between. CDR3 loop: CATSGGTENTEAFF. CDR3 coding DNA: TGTGCCACCAGCGGAGGGACTGAGAACACTGAAGCTTTCTTT.

This chain links TRBV6-5 with TRBJ1-4; 8 bases agree with TRBD1. Unmatched junction bases numbered 4, after V lost 5 bases and J lost 5 bases. From germline, CDR1 is MNHEY and CDR2 SVGAGI. The CDR3 covers 14 residues. Here the CDR3 reads CASSRTGGNEKLFF. The CDR3 DNA is TGTGCCAGCAGTCGAACAGGGGGAAATGAAAAACTGTTTTTT.

On this clone itself: The CDR3 carries no conserved terminal phenylalanine or tryptophan, so it likely arises from a read error. The DNA is omitted, as the CDR3 cannot be located on it reliably, and the CDR3 follows TCRdb's listing. The chain recombines TRBV14 with TRBJ2-7; the DNA was not used to check the table's D call, TRBD1. The CDR3 totals 11 residues, both ends included. Germline-derived CDR1 and CDR2 are SGHDN and FVKESK. The CDR3 here is CASSQGGPLEL.

The table lists this clone with a count of one. This chain joins TRBV28 and TRBJ1-1, with 9 positions matching TRBD1. CDR1 and CDR2 (germline): MDHEN, SYDVKM. Trimming cost V 5 bases and J 5 bases; bases outside gene matches: 6. This CDR3 comprises 14 residues. The CDR3 spells CASSTGGRVTEAFF. The CDR3 DNA follows: TGTGCCAGCAGTACAGGGGGCAGGGTAACTGAAGCTTTCTTT.

The V call is TRBV6-5, the J call TRBJ2-4; a weak D match, TRBD1 (5 bases). Germline V gives CDR1 MNHEY, CDR2 SVGAGI. The CDR3 totals 15 residues. The V gene lost 2 bases and the J gene lost 0 bases, with 8 bases spanning the gap. CDR3 coding DNA: TGTGCCAGCAGTTACATGGGGCTAGCCAAAAACATTCAGTACTTC. It yields the protein CASSYMGLAKNIQYF.

The chain couples TRBV2 to TRBJ1-4; tentative D call: TRBD1 (5 bases). V was pared by 4 bases and J by 4 bases, with 13 bases between. Germline V CDR1 and CDR2: SNHLY, FYNNEI. The length of the CDR3 is 15 residues. Written as DNA, the CDR3 is TGTGCCAGCAGTGGCGGAAGGGGTTTTAATGAAAAACTGTTTTTT. It encodes CASSGGRGFNEKLFF.

The rearrangement joins TRBV9 to TRBJ2-3; 7 bases align to TRBD2. The V gene's germline CDR1 is SGDLS and CDR2 YYNGEE. The CDR3 contains 16 residues. V dropped 0 bases and J dropped 5; count of bases not matched to a gene: 9. This CDR3 reads CASSVVEGGPLDTQYF. CDR3 nucleotides: TGTGCCAGCAGCGTAGTTGAGGGAGGGCCTCTAGATACGCAGTATTTT.

J is TRBJ2-5 and V is TRBV5-1; D not certain. The CDR3 is made up of 15 amino acids. V was clipped by 4 bases and J by 1 base, with 14 bases between them. CDR1 and CDR2 (germline): SGHRS, YFSETQ. In DNA form, the CDR3 reads TGCGCCAGCAGCGCTGACTCGCCGCTCCAAGAGACCCAGTACTTC. Protein sequence: CASSADSPLQETQYF.

The chain combines TRBV4-2 with TRBJ1-1; D uncertain. V lost 0 bases, J lost 4 bases, and 12 bases lay in between. Germline V CDR1 and CDR2: LGHNA, YNFKEQ. This CDR3 region has 15 residues. CDR3 nucleotides: TGTGCCAGCAGCCAAGAAAGTCGAGGGCGCACTGAAGCTTTCTTT. Translated, it gives CASSQESRGRTEAFF.

V is TRBV7-6 and J is TRBJ2-7; a possible D gene is TRBD2 (5 bases). Germline CDR1 and CDR2: SGHVS and FNYEAQ. CDR3 length equals 14 residues. V lost 1 base to trimming and J lost 4 bases, with 11 bases between them. The CDR3 DNA reads TGTGCCAGCAGCTTAGGAGGGAAGACTTACGAGCAGTACTTC. As protein: CASSLGGKTYEQYF.

The J gene is TRBJ1-4, the V gene TRBV6-1; D unresolved. V was pared by 0 bases and J by 7 bases, with 12 bases between. Germline CDR1 MNHNS, CDR2 SASEGT. The CDR3 is made up of 15 amino acids. The CDR3 DNA reads TGTGCCAGCAGTGAAGCGCTAAGTTACGGTGAAAAACTGTTTTTT. Protein: CASSEALSYGEKLFF.

V gene TRBV2 combines with J gene TRBJ2-4, with D possibly being TRBD2 (5 bases). V was shortened by 3 bases and J by 0 bases, with 9 bases between the two germline ends. Germline lookup yields CDR1 SNHLY and CDR2 FYNNEI. The CDR3 is made up of 15 amino acids. The CDR3 loop is CASSDLEGAKNIQYF. CDR3 coding DNA: TGTGCCAGCAGTGACCTAGAGGGAGCCAAAAACATTCAGTACTTC.

The rearrangement uses TRBV7-9 and TRBJ1-1, with D perhaps TRBD1 (5 bases). CDR3 length equals 14 residues. With 2 bases removed from V and 3 bases from J, the gap between germline ends came to 10 bases. The germline V gene encodes CDR1 SEHNR and CDR2 FQNEAQ (reference sequence). The CDR3 loop reads CASSLTGIHTEAFF. DNA for the CDR3: TGTGCCAGCAGCTTAACAGGTATTCACACTGAAGCTTTCTTT.

V is TRBV6-1 and J is TRBJ2-1; 9 bases fit TRBD2. The CDR3 covers 16 residues. Germline V lookup: CDR1 MNHNS, CDR2 SASEGT. V dropped 0 bases and J dropped 4; count of bases not matched to a gene: 4. The CDR3 sequence is CASSEAASGIYNEQFF. The CDR3 DNA is TGTGCCAGCAGTGAAGCGGCTAGCGGGATTTACAATGAGCAGTTCTTC.

Comment on this clone: At one of its ends the junction is not consistent with the germline gene, which may arise from a read error. V and J are TRBV7-7 and TRBJ2-2; D is perhaps TRBD2 (5 bases). Germline loops: CDR1 SSHAT, CDR2 FNYEAQ (reference sequence). The CDR3 is made up of 13 amino acids. CDR3 loop: CASSLGSTGELFF. The DNA for the CDR3 is TGTGCTAGCAGCTTGGGGAGCACCGGGGAGCTGTTTTTT.

The chain employs TRBV5-8 and TRBJ1-2; D not resolved. V lost 0 bases, J lost 8 bases, and 8 bases lay in between. The length of the CDR3 is 12 residues. Germline V gene sequence: CDR1 SGHTS, CDR2 YDEGEE. The CDR3 protein is CASSLDIQGYTF. The CDR3 coding sequence is TGTGCCAGCAGCTTGGATATACAGGGCTACACCTTC.

This chain links TRBV10-3 with TRBJ2-7; 7 bases align to TRBD1. Germline V gene data show CDR1 as ENHRY and CDR2 as SYGVKD. This CDR3 is built from 14 residues. Trimming took 8 bases from V and 2 from J; bases not matched to a gene: 9. The CDR3 DNA reads TGTGCCATCTCCGGGACAGTGGATACCTACGAGCAGTACTTC. Translation gives CAISGTVDTYEQYF.